The T cell receptor (beta chain) under discussion was sequenced for a study of cytomegalovirus exposure and HLA in healthy donors. General study points: In a later analysis, parvovirus B19, influenza, CMV and Epstein-Barr virus appeared linked to several top co-occurrence clusters.

A remark on this clone: The target antigen is unknown.

Primers included in the PCR were 60 Vbeta and 13 Jbeta primers. The assay was immunoSEQ multiplex PCR, and TCRdb's table has in-frame clones only and misses some. The table gives tens of thousands of clones; the top ten clones make up about 3.8% of it. Germline lookup yields CDR1 KGHSH and CDR2 LQKENI. Trimming removed 5 bases at V and 7 bases at J, with 18 bases between. This CDR3 comprises 15 residues. This receptor was identified in a female donor in good health and CMV-seropositive. The V call is TRBV18, the J call TRBJ1-5; TRBD1 is a possible D gene (5 bases). The sample comprised PBMCs. CDR3 DNA sequence: TGTGCCAGCTCATTCGCAGGGCGGGGGGGACAGCCCCAGCATTTT. It codes for CASSFAGRGGQPQHF. Using reference TRBV18 and TRBJ1-5 for the parts outside the CDR3, the full variable domain is NAGVMQNPRHLVRRRGQEARLRCSPMKGHSHVYWYRQLPEEGLKFMVYLQKENIIDESGMPKERFSAEFPKEGPSILRIQQVVRGDSAAYFCASSFAGRGGQPQHFGDGTRLSIL.